A single TCR beta chain is shown here with its context. This sample is drawn from a study of blood T cell repertoires in COVID-19. The overall study: COVID-19 samples, acute and convalescent, were from the United States, Italy and Spain. Sample material is recorded as cDNA or gDNA derived from T cells, B-cell-depleted T cells, or PBMCs.

Authors' methods: How many nucleated cells were present was estimated from reference gene primer amplification. The data were produced by immunoSEQ multiplex PCR, yet TCRdb's version contains in-frame clones alone and is incomplete. That table supplies the V and J calls and clone size; D and trimming were determined from the DNA. The sample consists of tens of thousands of clones, about four fifths of them appearing once. This receptor was identified in a woman of 80 years or more with active or convalescent COVID-19. Sequencing was carried out using peripheral blood.

This CDR3 reads CASSPPIVEGTEAFF. The CDR3, as DNA: TGTGCCAGCTCACCACCGATCGTGGAGGGGACTGAAGCTTTCTTT. This chain links TRBV18 with TRBJ1-1; D is perhaps TRBD1 (5 bases). Germline V CDR1 and CDR2: KGHSH, LQKENI. The CDR3 runs 15 residues. Between the trimmed V and J ends, which lost 0 bases and 5 bases, there was a span of 13 bases.